One and the same sample provided the 3 T cell receptor beta chains below, sequenced in a study of blood T cell repertoires in COVID-19. TCRdb keeps only in-frame clones here, not all; method: immunoSEQ multiplex PCR. The sample lists about 75,000 clones, approximately 87% occurring once. Sequences were obtained from peripheral blood. These receptors were collected from a human donor in a cohort sampled during active COVID-19.

The rearrangement links TRBV28 to TRBJ1-2; maybe TRBD1 (6 bases). Germline loops: CDR1 MDHEN, CDR2 SYDVKM. The length of the CDR3 is 14 residues. V was cut by 4 bases and J by 8 bases, with 17 bases left in between. The CDR3 sequence: CASSSSDSPRGYTF. As DNA, the CDR3 is TGTGCCAGCAGTTCCTCGGACAGCCCCAGGGGCTACACCTTC.

V gene TRBV4-3 combines with J gene TRBJ2-7; the D gene is possibly TRBD2 (6 bases). Deletions cut 0 bases from V and 3 bases from J, with 21 bases between. Germline V lookup: CDR1 LGHNA, CDR2 YSLEER. The CDR3 extends over 18 amino acids. The CDR3 protein is CASSQDHGPGTRGYEQYF. Written as DNA, the CDR3 is TGCGCCAGCAGCCAAGATCATGGTCCCGGGACTCGAGGCTACGAGCAGTACTTC.

This chain connects TRBV28 to TRBJ2-3, with TRBD1 matching over 9 bases. CDR1 and CDR2 (germline): MDHEN, SYDVKM. The V and J ends lost 6 bases and 4 bases, in that order; junction bases with no gene match: 8. CDR3 length equals 15 residues. The CDR3 nucleotides read TGTGCCAGCAGCCCCGTCGGACAGGGGTCAGATACGCAGTATTTT. Its protein product is CASSPVGQGSDTQYF.